This T cell receptor (beta chain) was retrieved from a study of blood T cell repertoires in COVID-19. Study context: Acute and convalescent COVID-19 specimens originated in the United States, Italy and Spain. From T cells, B-cell-depleted T cells, or PBMCs came the material, which was cDNA or gDNA.

CDR1 MNHEY and CDR2 SVGEGT come from the germline V gene. The CDR3 sequence is 12 residues long. The V gene lost 2 bases and the J gene lost 7 bases, with 6 bases spanning the gap. Per the original data handling: Nucleated cell counts were estimated from reference gene primer amplification. Here immunoSEQ multiplex PCR was the method, and the copy in TCRdb shows in-frame clones only, minus some. V and J calls and clone size are given by that table; D and trimming were obtained from the DNA. The sample shows 98,000 or so clones, about 86% of them seen only once. V and J are TRBV6-2 or TRBV6-3 and TRBJ1-5, with D unclear. Sequenced sample: peripheral blood. The source of this sequence is a woman aged 80 or over with active or convalescent COVID-19. CDR3 DNA: TGTGCCAGCAGTTACCTTTTGCAGCCCCAGCATTTT. Amino acid sequence: CASSYLLQPQHF.